These 14 T cell receptor beta chains originate from one sample sequenced in a study of blood T cell repertoires in COVID-19. Clones were sequenced by immunoSEQ multiplex PCR, and TCRdb holds only the in-frame ones, with some missing. The sample contains approximately 490,000 clones, 87% of which appear only once. The specimen was PBMCs or T cells enriched from blood (not recorded which). Source of these receptors: a woman between 18 and 29 years old who had recovered from COVID-19.

The rearrangement links TRBV28 to TRBJ1-6; a possible D gene is TRBD1 (5 bases). The CDR3 consists of 11 residues. Between the trimmed V and J ends, which lost 4 bases and 10 bases, there was a span of 5 bases. The germline CDR1 and CDR2 sequences are MDHEN and SYDVKM. The CDR3 spells CASSSGSPLHF. CDR3 DNA: TGTGCCAGCAGTTCAGGGTCACCCCTCCACTTT.

The chain links TRBV24-1 to TRBJ2-2; 9 nucleotides line up with TRBD1. The CDR3 is 17 residues long. The V segment lost 3 bases and the J segment 7 bases; nucleotides outside the gene matches: 11. In germline, CDR1 is KGHDR, CDR2 SFDVKD. The CDR3 region has the DNA TGTGCCACCAGTGATGTAGACGGGACAGGGAAGTACGGGGAGCTGTTTTTT. This sequence encodes CATSDVDGTGKYGELFF.

This chain links TRBV27 with TRBJ1-1, with 8 nucleotides matching TRBD1. CDR3 length: 17 amino acids. Germline V gene lookup returns CDR1 MNHEY and CDR2 SMNVEV (reference sequence). Unmatched junction bases numbered 16, after V lost 6 bases and J lost 4 bases. CDR3 amino acids: CASSFTGGSWGATEAFF. The CDR3 bases are TGTGCCAGCAGCTTTACAGGGGGTTCGTGGGGTGCCACTGAAGCTTTCTTT.

This chain connects TRBV6-5 to TRBJ1-5; 7 nucleotides match TRBD1. V was clipped by 7 bases and J by 7 bases; unmatched bases: 13. CDR1 and CDR2 (germline): MNHEY, SVGAGI. This CDR3 region has 15 residues. CDR3 sequence reads: CASTTRQGGGQPQHF. The DNA for the CDR3 is TGTGCCAGCACCACCCGACAGGGCGGAGGCCAGCCCCAGCATTTT.

CDR3 DNA: TGTGCCAGCAGCTCCTACATCCCTGGAGGCCACAATGAGCAGTTCTTC. The encoded protein is CASSSYIPGGHNEQFF. The V gene is TRBV7-2, the J gene TRBJ2-1; possible D gene TRBD2, 5 bases. The ends were cut back, 4 bases at V and 5 bases at J, with 18 bases in the middle. The germline CDR1 and CDR2 sequences are SGHTA and FQGNSA. CDR3 length: 16 amino acids.

The chain carries TRBV3-1 (or the pseudogene TRBV3-2) and TRBJ1-2; D gene unclear. Deletions cut 1 base from V and 6 bases from J, with 9 bases between. The CDR3 has 13 amino acids. Germline V gene sequence: CDR1 LGHDT, CDR2 YNNKEL (reference sequence). CDR3 in DNA: TGTGCCAGCAGCCAAGTAGCAGCCGATGGCTACACCTTC. Translation: CASSQVAADGYTF.

The chain uses TRBV11-2 and TRBJ2-1, with TRBD1 identical over 9 bases. V gave up 1 base and J gave up 2 bases; unmatched junction bases: 0. The CDR3 is 15 amino acids. Per the germline V gene, CDR1 is SGHAT and CDR2 is FQNNGV. The CDR3 spells CASSLGTGAYNEQFF. The DNA of the CDR3 is TGTGCCAGCAGCTTAGGGACAGGGGCCTACAATGAGCAGTTCTTC.

Only one count was recorded for this clone. The CDR3: CASSPAGQEAEEKLFF. The DNA for the CDR3 is TGTGCCAGCAGCCCTGCGGGACAGGAAGCAGAAGAAAAACTGTTTTTT. The chain combines TRBV3-1 (or the pseudogene TRBV3-2) with TRBJ1-4, with 8 bases fitting TRBD1. Trimming removed 4 bases from V and 8 bases from J; junction bases left unmatched: 12. Germline V gene lookup returns CDR1 LGHDT and CDR2 YNNKEL (reference sequence). CDR3 size: 16 residues.

V is TRBV19 and J is TRBJ1-1; TRBD1 is a possible D gene (6 bases). Germline loops: CDR1 LNHDA, CDR2 SQIVND (reference sequence). V was clipped by 4 bases and J by 4 bases, with 22 bases between them. This CDR3 contains 17 residues. CDR3 loop: CASSKIYYRDEGTEAFF. The CDR3 bases are TGTGCCAGTAGTAAGATATATTACAGGGATGAGGGCACTGAAGCTTTCTTT.

The chain combines TRBV7-7 with TRBJ2-5; no reliable D call. This CDR3 has 15 residues. Germline-derived CDR1 and CDR2 are SSHAT and FNYEAQ (reference sequence). The V gene lost 0 bases and the J gene lost 0 bases, with 8 bases spanning the gap. The CDR3, as DNA: TGTGCCAGCAGCTTAGCGCTGGCCAACCAAGAGACCCAGTACTTC. It is translated as CASSLALANQETQYF. Filled out from reference TRBV7-7 and TRBJ2-5, the complete variable domain reads GAGVSQSPRYKVTKRGQDVTLRCDPISSHATLYWYQQALGQGPEFLTYFNYEAQPDKSGLPSDRFSAERPEGSISTLTIQRTEQRDSAMYRCASSLALANQETQYFGPGTRLLVL.

The chain links TRBV10-3 to TRBJ1-2; no clear D. Trimming took off 10 bases at V and 0 bases at J, with 12 bases between the two ends. Germline-derived CDR1 and CDR2 are ENHRY and SYGVKD. CDR3 length: 13 residues. The CDR3 loop reads CATQVRSNYGYTF. The CDR3 nucleotides read TGTGCCACCCAGGTCCGGTCTAACTATGGCTACACCTTC.

This clone came up a few times. V is TRBV19 and J is TRBJ1-2, with TRBD1 matching 12 bases. The CDR3 spans 16 residues. V dropped 3 bases and J dropped 8; count of bases not matched to a gene: 10. Germline CDR1 reads LNHDA; CDR2 reads SQIVND (reference sequence). The CDR3 DNA is TGTGCCAGTAGTATGAATAGGGGACAGGGGGCAAGAGGCTACACCTTC. Its protein is CASSMNRGQGARGYTF.

This sequence joins TRBV28 and TRBJ1-2; no firm D call. There are 12 residues in the CDR3. In germline, CDR1 is MDHEN, CDR2 SYDVKM. The chain's CDR3 is CATVKGVRGYTF. CDR3 nucleotides: TGTGCTACCGTTAAGGGAGTTCGCGGCTACACCTTC.

The chain employs TRBV30 and TRBJ1-4; unclear D gene. This CDR3 is built from 17 residues. V was trimmed by 1 base and J by 2 bases, leaving 17 bases between them. The germline gives CDR1 GTSNPN, CDR2 SVGIG (reference sequence). CDR3 protein: CAWSGGLGYATNEKLFF. The CDR3 DNA follows: TGTGCCTGGAGTGGTGGCCTAGGTTATGCGACTAATGAAAAACTGTTTTTT.